This TCR beta chain was recovered during a study of sequential checkpoint blockade in melanoma. About the study: Arm A got nivolumab then ipilimumab; arm B the reverse, 1:1. After both sequences, patients received maintenance nivolumab.

Some clones are missing from TCRdb's copy, which holds only in-frame ones; the method was immunoSEQ multiplex PCR. The sample has some 21,000 clones; roughly 82% are singletons. Treatment: randomized to nivolumab then ipilimumab (arm A) or the reverse (arm B). DNA-damaging chemotherapy had not been given to any patient beforehand. Live CD3+CD8+ CD19− CD56− cells were sorted from PBMCs. The source was CD8+ T cells sorted from blood (inferred from file names), collected from a patient given nivolumab and ipilimumab in sequence. This TCR was recovered from a human donor with melanoma.

The CDR3: CASGPVAGGGRANVLTF. The CDR3 coding sequence is TGTGCCAGCGGCCCAGTCGCCGGAGGCGGAAGAGCCAACGTCCTGACTTTC. V and J are TRBV9 and TRBJ2-6; maybe TRBD2 (5 bases). Trimming removed 7 bases from V and 7 bases from J, with 24 bases in between. Germline V gene data show CDR1 as SGDLS and CDR2 as YYNGEE. This CDR3 comprises 17 residues.